In this sample, the clone carrying this T cell receptor beta chain turned up once. This record belongs to a study of blood T cell repertoires in COVID-19. Across the whole study: In each case, the material was cDNA or gDNA derived from T cells, B-cell-depleted T cells, or PBMCs.

Assay: immunoSEQ multiplex PCR; the TCRdb copy retains only in-frame clones and omits some. This table has around 30,000 clones, 87% appearing once. This receptor was taken from a man aged 50 to 59 with active or convalescent COVID-19. Specimen: peripheral blood.

This chain's CDR3 is CASSQGPGGGHGWTQYF. The CDR3 nucleotides are TGCGCCAGCAGCCAAGGGCCGGGTGGAGGGCACGGGTGGACGCAGTATTTT. The chain joins TRBV4-3 to TRBJ2-3; the D gene is possibly TRBD2 (6 bases). CDR1 and CDR2 (germline): LGHNA, YSLEER. This CDR3 comprises 17 residues. V lost 1 base and J 9 bases, leaving 23 bases between the germline ends.